This T cell receptor beta chain was sequenced during a study of cytomegalovirus exposure and HLA in healthy donors. Study results and limitations: The authors enumerated 150 to 200 TCR beta chains as linked to cytomegalovirus.

Regarding this clone: Its antigen remains unknown.

Germline assignment: CDR1 SGHKS and CDR2 YYEKEE (reference sequence). This CDR3 contains 16 residues. V was pared by 6 bases and J by 0 bases, with 9 bases of the junction left unmatched. This PCR relied on a set of 60 Vbeta primers and 13 Jbeta primers. Sequencing used immunoSEQ multiplex PCR; TCRdb keeps in-frame clones, though not all of them. The table has about 120,000 clones, 79% seen once. The sequenced sample consisted of PBMCs. V and J are TRBV5-5 and TRBJ1-2; TRBD1 aligns across 9 bases. The sequence was collected from a man younger than 45 in good health and CMV-seropositive. CDR3 sequence reads: CASNPTGGLANYGYTF. The CDR3 bases are TGTGCCAGCAACCCGACAGGGGGATTAGCTAACTATGGCTACACCTTC.